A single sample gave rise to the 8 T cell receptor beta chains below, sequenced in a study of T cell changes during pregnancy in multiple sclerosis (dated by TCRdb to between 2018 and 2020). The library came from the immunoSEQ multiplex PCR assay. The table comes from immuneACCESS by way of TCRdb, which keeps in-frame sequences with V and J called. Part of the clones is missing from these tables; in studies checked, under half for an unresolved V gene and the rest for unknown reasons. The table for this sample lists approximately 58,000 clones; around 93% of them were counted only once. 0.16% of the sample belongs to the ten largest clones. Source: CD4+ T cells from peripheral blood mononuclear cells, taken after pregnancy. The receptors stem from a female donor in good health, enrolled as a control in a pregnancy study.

The CDR3 nucleotides are TGCGCCAGCAGCCCGGGGTTAGCACCGCAAGAGACCCAGTACTTC. Protein sequence: CASSPGLAPQETQYF. The rearrangement uses TRBV5-1 and TRBJ2-5; possibly TRBD2 for D (5 bases). Germline lookup yields CDR1 SGHRS and CDR2 YFSETQ. V lost 4 bases and J 2 bases, leaving 15 bases between the germline ends. This CDR3 contains 15 residues.

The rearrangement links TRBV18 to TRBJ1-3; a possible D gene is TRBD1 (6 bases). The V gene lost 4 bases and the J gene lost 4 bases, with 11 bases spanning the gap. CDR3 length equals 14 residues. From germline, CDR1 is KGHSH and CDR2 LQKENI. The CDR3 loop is CASSQDRKGNTIYF. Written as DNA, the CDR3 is TGTGCCAGCTCACAAGACAGGAAAGGAAACACCATATATTTT.

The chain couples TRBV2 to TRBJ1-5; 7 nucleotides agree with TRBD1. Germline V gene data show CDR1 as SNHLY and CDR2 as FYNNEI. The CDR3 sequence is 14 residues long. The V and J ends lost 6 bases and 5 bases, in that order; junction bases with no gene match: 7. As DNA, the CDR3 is TGTGCCAGCAGCCTAGGACAGGCCCATCAGCCCCAGCATTTT. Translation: CASSLGQAHQPQHF.

CDR3 sequence reads: CASSPPQVNTEAFF. CDR3 coding DNA: TGCGCCAGCAGCCCCCCGCAGGTTAACACTGAAGCTTTCTTT. The chain links TRBV5-1 to TRBJ1-1, with D hard to call. V gave up 4 bases and J gave up 2 bases, with 12 bases separating them. The CDR3 is 14 residues long. Germline assignment: CDR1 SGHRS and CDR2 YFSETQ.

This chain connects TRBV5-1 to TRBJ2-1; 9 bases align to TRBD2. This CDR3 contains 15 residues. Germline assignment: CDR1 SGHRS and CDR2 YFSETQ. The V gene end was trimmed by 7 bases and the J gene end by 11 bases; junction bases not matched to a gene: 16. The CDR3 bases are TGCGCCAGCCTTGCTCTGGCGGGGGGGCCGGGGCAGCAGTTCTTC. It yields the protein CASLALAGGPGQQFF.

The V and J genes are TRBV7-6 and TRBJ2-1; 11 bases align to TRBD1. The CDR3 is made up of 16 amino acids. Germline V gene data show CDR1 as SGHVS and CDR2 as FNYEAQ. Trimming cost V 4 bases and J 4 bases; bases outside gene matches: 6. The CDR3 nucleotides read TGTGCCAGCAGCTCGAGGACAGGGGGCTTATACAATGAGCAGTTCTTC. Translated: CASSSRTGGLYNEQFF.

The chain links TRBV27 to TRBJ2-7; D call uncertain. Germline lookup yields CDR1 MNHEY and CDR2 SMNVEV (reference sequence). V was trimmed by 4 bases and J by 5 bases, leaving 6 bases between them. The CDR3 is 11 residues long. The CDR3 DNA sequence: TGTGCCAGCAGTTCCCGGGACGAGCAGTACTTC. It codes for CASSSRDEQYF.

The CDR3 protein is CASSLIPRDRGSYEQYF. CDR3 nucleotide sequence: TGTGCCAGCAGCTTAATCCCCCGGGACAGGGGAAGCTACGAGCAGTACTTC. The V gene is TRBV7-6, the J gene TRBJ2-7, with 10 nucleotides matching TRBD1. V lost 2 bases and J lost 3; bases outside the gene matches: 10. This CDR3 has 17 residues. Germline CDR1 SGHVS, CDR2 FNYEAQ.